One T cell receptor (beta chain) is described in this entry. This clone came up once. No antigen is known for it. No much larger clone exists at a distance of one base, and base qualities are not known. The data are from a study of radiation and T cells in renal cell carcinoma (dated by TCRdb to 2020 to 2022). Study-wide context: The samples were obtained from a clinical trial, where primary renal cell carcinomas were treated with 15 Gy stereotactic body radiation therapy and then removed by nephrectomy 4 weeks afterward. In the 53 samples combined, 4 million to 5 million unique CDR3 nucleotide sequences were found, encoding 2,658,974 unique CDR3 amino acid sequences. TCR beta sequencing covered 50 to 55 samples in total, comprising around 25 tumors and 27 peripheral blood samples. What the work shows at the level of the full study, not this receptor alone: The single-armed trial design could not address effects of radiation dose or scheduling on the TCR repertoire. In blood, the top tumor clonotypes increased between baseline and 2 weeks post-radiation and then shrank by 4 weeks, which suggests that tumor-resident clones expanded only transiently. Blood repertoire dynamics were not followed beyond 4 weeks after treatment. Because no pretreatment tumor biopsies were available, whether clonotypes were present in the tumor at baseline could not be determined.

This specimen's time point label, per the study, means: baseline pretreatment blood. Reading the label with the study, this specimen's treatment or condition is: 15 Gy SBRT to primary tumor, nephrectomy 4 weeks later. To track tumor-enriched clonotypes, serial peripheral blood was sampled from radiation-treated patients at baseline and at 2 weeks and 4 weeks after SBRT. All patients had renal cell carcinoma with clear cell pathology. The QIAamp DNA Blood Mini Kit (Qiagen) was used to prepare genomic DNA for TCR sequencing. The analyses included only samples that passed all quality control checks. The CDR3 covers 15 residues, taking in both the cysteine and the phenylalanine. The sequence is cut down to CDR3 DNA, 45 bases in frame from base 1. Via the germline V gene (reference sequence), CDR1 is MNHEY and CDR2 SMNVEV. From V the trimming removes 5 bases and from J it removes 4 bases, while the gene matches leave 7 bases of the junction unaccounted for.

TCR beta libraries were generated from genomic DNA with the immunoSEQ kit, following the manufacturer's recommendations. Library preparation used a first multiplex PCR with proprietary primers, then a second PCR adding unique barcodes, with bead cleanups after each round. A kit-provided positive control reaction and a negative control reaction were included in every sample batch. The final libraries underwent checking on an Agilent 4200 TapeStation D1000 ScreenTape, volumetric pooling, and quantification by qPCR. Sequencing ran on an Illumina NextSeq500 with a MidOutput 150-cycle cartridge, using 156 Read1 and 15 Index1 cycles with kit custom primers. The pooled library was loaded at 1.0 pM, and approximately 20% PhiX control was spiked in. The paper's data handling went like this. Vendor-processed data were analyzed in R, with a clonotype defined as all T cells sharing the same CDR3 nucleotide sequence. For clone abundance analyses, frequencies were normalized to the 10,000 most abundant clones per sample. Before analysis, public T cell clones were removed, and these numbered fewer than six per sample on average. Tumor-enriched and baseline blood-enriched clonotypes were defined by at least a 32-fold difference in abundance between compartments. A beta-binomial differential abundance model was used to identify clonotypes that were expanded or contracted between blood time points. The Baroni-Urbani and Buser coefficient was used to measure tumor-blood repertoire similarity, and groups were compared with two-tailed Wilcoxon tests in R. The table was pulled from immuneACCESS by TCRdb, which kept in-frame rearrangements only. Such tables lose some clones; where checked, under half of the loss comes from unresolved V genes, and the rest has no known cause. V and J calls and clone size are given by that table; D and trimming were obtained from the DNA. Recorded for this sample are more than 75,000 clones; 82% of them occurred a single time. 6% to 7% of the sample lies in the top ten.

The sequence came from a man aged 60-69 years with renal cell carcinoma. The specimen comprised blood, sampled from a patient whose treatment included radiotherapy and nephrectomy. This sequence uses TRBV27 and TRBJ2-3; 9 central nucleotides agree with TRBD2. The nucleotide sequence reads as follows: TGTGCCAGCAGTACACTGCGGGAGGGGGCAGATACGCAGTATTTT. Protein translation: CASSTLREGADTQYF.